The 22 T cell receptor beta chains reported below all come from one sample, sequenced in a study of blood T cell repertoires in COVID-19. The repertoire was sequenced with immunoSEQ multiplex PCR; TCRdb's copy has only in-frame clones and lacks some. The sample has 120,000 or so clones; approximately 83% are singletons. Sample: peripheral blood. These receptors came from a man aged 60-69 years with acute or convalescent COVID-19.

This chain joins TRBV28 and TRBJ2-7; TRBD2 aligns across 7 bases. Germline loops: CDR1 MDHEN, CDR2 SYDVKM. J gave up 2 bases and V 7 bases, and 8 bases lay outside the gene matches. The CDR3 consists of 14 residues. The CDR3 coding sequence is TGTGCCAGCACTTCTAGGGAGGGCCCCTACGAGCAGTACTTC. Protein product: CASTSREGPYEQYF.

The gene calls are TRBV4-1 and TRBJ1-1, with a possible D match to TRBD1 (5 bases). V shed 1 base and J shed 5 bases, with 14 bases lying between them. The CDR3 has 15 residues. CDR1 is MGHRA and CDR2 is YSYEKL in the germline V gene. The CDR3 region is CASSQGGGGRTEAFF. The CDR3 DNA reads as TGCGCCAGCAGCCAAGGGGGCGGGGGACGAACTGAAGCTTTCTTT.

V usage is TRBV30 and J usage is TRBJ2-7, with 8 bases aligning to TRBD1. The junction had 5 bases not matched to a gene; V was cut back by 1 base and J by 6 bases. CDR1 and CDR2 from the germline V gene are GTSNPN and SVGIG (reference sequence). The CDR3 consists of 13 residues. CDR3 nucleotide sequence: TGTGCCTGGAGTGAAGACAGGGGATTCGAGCAGTACTTC. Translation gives CAWSEDRGFEQYF.

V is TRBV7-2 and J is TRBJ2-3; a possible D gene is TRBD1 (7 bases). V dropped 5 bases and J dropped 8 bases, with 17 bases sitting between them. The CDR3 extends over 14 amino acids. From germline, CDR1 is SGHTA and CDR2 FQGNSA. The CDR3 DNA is TGTGCCAGCAGCCTCCAGGGGGGCCTTAGTACGCAGTATTTT. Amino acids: CASSLQGGLSTQYF. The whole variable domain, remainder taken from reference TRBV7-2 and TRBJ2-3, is GAGVSQSPSNKVTEKGKDVELRCDPISGHTALYWYRQSLGQGLEFLIYFQGNSAPDKSGLPSDRFSAERTGGSVSTLTIQRTQQEDSAVYLCASSLQGGLSTQYFGPGTRLTVL.

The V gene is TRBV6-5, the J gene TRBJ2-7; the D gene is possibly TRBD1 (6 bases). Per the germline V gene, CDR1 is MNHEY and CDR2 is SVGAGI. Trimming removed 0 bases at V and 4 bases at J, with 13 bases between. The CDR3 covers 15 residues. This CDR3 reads CASSYSVAGTYEQYF. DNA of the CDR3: TGTGCCAGCAGTTACTCGGTGGCAGGGACATACGAGCAGTACTTC.

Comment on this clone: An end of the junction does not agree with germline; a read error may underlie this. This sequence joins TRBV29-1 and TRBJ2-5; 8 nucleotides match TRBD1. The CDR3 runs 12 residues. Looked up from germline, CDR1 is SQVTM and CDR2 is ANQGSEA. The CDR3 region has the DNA TGCTGCGTTTCAGGGGGCCCAGAGACCCAGTACTTC. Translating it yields CCVSGGPETQYF.

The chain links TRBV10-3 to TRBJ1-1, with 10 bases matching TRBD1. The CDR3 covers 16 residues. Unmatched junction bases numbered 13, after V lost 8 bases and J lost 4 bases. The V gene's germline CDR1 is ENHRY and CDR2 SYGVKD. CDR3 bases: TGTGCCATCGGGCCGACTCGACAGGGGGCGGGCACTGAAGCTTTCTTT. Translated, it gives CAIGPTRQGAGTEAFF.

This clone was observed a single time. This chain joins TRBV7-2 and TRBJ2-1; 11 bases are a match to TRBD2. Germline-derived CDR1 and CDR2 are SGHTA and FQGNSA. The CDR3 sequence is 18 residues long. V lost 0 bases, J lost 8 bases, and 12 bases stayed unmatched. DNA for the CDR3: TGTGCCAGCAGCTTAGCTTCGGCTAGCGGGAGGCCGGGGCATGAGCAGTTCTTC. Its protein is CASSLASASGRPGHEQFF.

The CDR3 DNA is TGTGCCAGCATCAAGGGGTCTAAGACAGGGAGGAACACTGAAGCTTTCTTT. Amino acid sequence: CASIKGSKTGRNTEAFF. The chain employs TRBV21-1 and TRBJ1-1; TRBD1, as called in the table, went unchecked against the DNA. TRBV21-1 is a pseudogene segment. This CDR3 has 17 amino acids.

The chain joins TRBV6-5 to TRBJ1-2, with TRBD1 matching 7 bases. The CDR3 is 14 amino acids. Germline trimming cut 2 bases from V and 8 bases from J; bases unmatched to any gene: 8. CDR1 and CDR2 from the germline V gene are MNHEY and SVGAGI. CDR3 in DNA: TGTGCCAGCAGTTACCAAGAGGGGGCCCGGGGCTACACCTTC. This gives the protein CASSYQEGARGYTF.

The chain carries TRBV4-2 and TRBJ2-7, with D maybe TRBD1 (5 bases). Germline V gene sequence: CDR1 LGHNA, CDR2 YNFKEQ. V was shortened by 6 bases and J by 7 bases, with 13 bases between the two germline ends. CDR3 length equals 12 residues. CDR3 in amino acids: CASRGQGKEQYF. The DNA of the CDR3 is TGTGCCAGCAGAGGGCAGGGTAAAGAGCAGTACTTC.

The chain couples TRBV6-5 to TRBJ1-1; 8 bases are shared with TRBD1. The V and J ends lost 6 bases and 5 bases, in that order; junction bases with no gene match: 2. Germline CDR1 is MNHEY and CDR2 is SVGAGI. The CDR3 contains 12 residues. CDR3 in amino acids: CASSNRGTEAFF. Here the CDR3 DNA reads TGTGCCAGCAGCAACAGGGGGACTGAAGCTTTCTTT.

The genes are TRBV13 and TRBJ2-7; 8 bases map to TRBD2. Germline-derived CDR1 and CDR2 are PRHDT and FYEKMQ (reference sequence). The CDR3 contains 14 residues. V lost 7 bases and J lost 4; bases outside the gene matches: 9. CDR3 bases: TGTGCCAGCACGTTGAGCGGGAGTCGGTACGAGCAGTACTTC. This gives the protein CASTLSGSRYEQYF.

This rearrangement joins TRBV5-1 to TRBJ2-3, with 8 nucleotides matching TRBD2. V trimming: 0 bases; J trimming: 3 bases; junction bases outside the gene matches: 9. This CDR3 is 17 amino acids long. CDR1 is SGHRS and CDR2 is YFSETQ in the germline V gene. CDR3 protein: CASSLAPAGAATDTQYF. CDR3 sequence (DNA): TGCGCCAGCAGCTTGGCCCCAGCGGGAGCGGCAACAGATACGCAGTATTTT.

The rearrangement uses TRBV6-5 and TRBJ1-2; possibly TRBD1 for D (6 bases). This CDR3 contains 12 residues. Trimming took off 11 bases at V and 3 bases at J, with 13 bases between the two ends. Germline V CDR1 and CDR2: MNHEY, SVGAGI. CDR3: CAGNRADYGYTF. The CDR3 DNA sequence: TGTGCCGGAAACAGGGCGGACTATGGCTACACCTTC.

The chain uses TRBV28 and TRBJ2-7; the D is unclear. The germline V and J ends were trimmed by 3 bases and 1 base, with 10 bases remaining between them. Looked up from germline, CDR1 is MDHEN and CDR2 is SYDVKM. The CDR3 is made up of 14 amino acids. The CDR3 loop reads CASSFSRSSYEQYF. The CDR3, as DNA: TGTGCCAGCAGTTTCTCTCGGTCATCCTACGAGCAGTACTTC. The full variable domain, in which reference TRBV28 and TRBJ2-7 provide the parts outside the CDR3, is DVKVTQSSRYLVKRTGEKVFLECVQDMDHENMFWYRQDPGLGLRLIYFSYDVKMKEKGDIPEGYSVSREKKERFSLILESASTNQTSMYLCASSFSRSSYEQYFGPGTRLTVT.

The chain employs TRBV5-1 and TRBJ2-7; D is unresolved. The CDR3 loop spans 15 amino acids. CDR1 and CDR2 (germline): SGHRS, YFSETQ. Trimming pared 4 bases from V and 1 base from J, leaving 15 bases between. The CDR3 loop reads CASSPGELRSYEQYF. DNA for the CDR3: TGCGCCAGCAGCCCCGGAGAGTTAAGGTCCTACGAGCAGTACTTC.

CDR3 sequence: CASSLTGEDTGELFF. The CDR3 DNA sequence: TGTGCCAGCAGCTTGACAGGGGAGGACACCGGGGAGCTGTTTTTT. The rearrangement uses TRBV7-6 and TRBJ2-2; 8 bases align to TRBD1. The CDR3 covers 15 residues. Trimming took 3 bases from V and 3 from J; bases not matched to a gene: 3. Germline CDR1 reads SGHVS; CDR2 reads FNYEAQ.

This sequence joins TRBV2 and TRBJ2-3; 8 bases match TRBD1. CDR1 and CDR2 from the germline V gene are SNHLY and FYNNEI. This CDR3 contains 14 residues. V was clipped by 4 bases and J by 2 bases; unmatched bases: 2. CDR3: CASSAGQVTDTQYF. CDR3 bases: TGTGCCAGCAGTGCGGGACAGGTCACAGATACGCAGTATTTT.

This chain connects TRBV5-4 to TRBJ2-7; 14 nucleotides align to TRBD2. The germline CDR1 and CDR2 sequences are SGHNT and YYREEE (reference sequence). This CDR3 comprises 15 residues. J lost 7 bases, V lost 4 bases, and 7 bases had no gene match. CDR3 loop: CASSRGLAGVDEQYF. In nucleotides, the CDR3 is TGTGCCAGCAGCCGGGGACTAGCGGGAGTTGATGAGCAGTACTTC.

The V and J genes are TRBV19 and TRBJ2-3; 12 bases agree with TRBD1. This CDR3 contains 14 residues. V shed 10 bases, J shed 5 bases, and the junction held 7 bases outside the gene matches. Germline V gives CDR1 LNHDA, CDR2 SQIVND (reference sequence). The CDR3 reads CATRDRGRGDTQYF. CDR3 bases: TGTGCCACCCGGGACAGGGGGCGCGGAGATACGCAGTATTTT.

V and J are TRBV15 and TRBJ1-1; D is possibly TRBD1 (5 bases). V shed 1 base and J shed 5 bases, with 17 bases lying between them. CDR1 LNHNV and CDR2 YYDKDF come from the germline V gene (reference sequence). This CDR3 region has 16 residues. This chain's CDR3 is CATSRGGQGIVTEAFF. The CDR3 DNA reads TGTGCCACCAGCAGAGGCGGTCAGGGAATCGTTACTGAAGCTTTCTTT. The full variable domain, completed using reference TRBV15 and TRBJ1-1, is DAMVIQNPRYQVTQFGKPVTLSCSQTLNHNVMYWYQQKSSQAPKLLFHYYDKDFNNEADTPDNFQSRRPNTSFCFLDIRSPGLGDTAMYLCATSRGGQGIVTEAFFGQGTRLTVV.